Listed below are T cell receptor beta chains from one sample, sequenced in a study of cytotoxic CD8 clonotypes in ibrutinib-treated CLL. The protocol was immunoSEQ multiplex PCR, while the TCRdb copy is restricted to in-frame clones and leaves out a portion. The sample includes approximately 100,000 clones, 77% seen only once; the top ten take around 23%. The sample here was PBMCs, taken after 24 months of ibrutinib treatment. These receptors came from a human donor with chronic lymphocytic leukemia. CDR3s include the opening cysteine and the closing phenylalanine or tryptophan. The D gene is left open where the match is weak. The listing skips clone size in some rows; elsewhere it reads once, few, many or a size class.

DNA: TGTGCCTGGAGTGTTCTAGCGAGCGAGCAGTACTTC
CDR3: CAWSVLASEQYF
size: .
V: TRBV30
J: TRBJ2-7
D: .

DNA: TGTGCCAGTAAGGGGGTCGGGAGGATGTCTTCACCCCTCCACTTT
CDR3: CASKGVGRMSSPLHF
size: .
V: TRBV19
J: TRBJ1-6
D: .

DNA: TGTGCCAGCAGCCCGACGGGGGGGCTGGGGAACACTGAAGCTTTCTTT
CDR3: CASSPTGGLGNTEAFF
size: .
V: TRBV9
J: TRBJ1-1
D: .

DNA: TGTGCCAGTATGGCTCGGCACCTTCCTGAAGCTTTCTTT
CDR3: CASMARHLPEAFF
size: .
V: TRBV19
J: TRBJ1-1
D: .

DNA: TGTGCCAGCAGCGTAGGATACAGGTCATCTGGAAACACCATATATTTT
CDR3: CASSVGYRSSGNTIYF
size: few
V: TRBV9
J: TRBJ1-3
D: .

DNA: TGTGCCAGCAGTGAACCGGGTAGGAGCAATCAGCCCCAGCATTTT
CDR3: CASSEPGRSNQPQHF
size: .
V: TRBV2
J: TRBJ1-5
D: .

DNA: TGTGCCAGCAGCGTGCTAGCGGGAGCCTTCGGGGCCAACGTCCTGACTTTC
CDR3: CASSVLAGAFGANVLTF
size: .
V: TRBV11-2
J: TRBJ2-6
D: TRBD2

DNA: TGTGCCAGCAGTTTGTGGCGGACTAGCGGCTCCTACGAGCAGTACTTC
CDR3: CASSLWRTSGSYEQYF
size: .
V: TRBV28
J: TRBJ2-7
D: TRBD2

DNA: TGCGCCAGCAGCCAAAATATTCCGGACGGATACTATGGCTACACCTTC
CDR3: CASSQNIPDGYYGYTF
size: .
V: TRBV4-3
J: TRBJ1-2
D: .

DNA: TGCGCCAGCAGTCTGGACCGCCGTAGCAATCAGCCCCAGCATTTT
CDR3: CASSLDRRSNQPQHF
size: few
V: TRBV4-1
J: TRBJ1-5
D: .

DNA: TGCGCCAGCAGCCAAGGGTTTTACGCGAACACTGAAGCTTTCTTT
CDR3: CASSQGFYANTEAFF
size: .
V: TRBV4-1
J: TRBJ1-1
D: .

DNA: TGTGCCAGCAGTGACGGGACAGGGGCCTACGAGCAGTACTTC
CDR3: CASSDGTGAYEQYF
size: many
V: TRBV6-1
J: TRBJ2-7
D: TRBD1

DNA: TGCGCCAGCAGCTCGGGGGACTCTGGGGCCAACGTCCTGACTTTC
CDR3: CASSSGDSGANVLTF
size: .
V: TRBV5-1
J: TRBJ2-6
D: .

DNA: TGTGCCAGCAGCACGGACAGGGTGAACACCGGGGAGCTGTTTTTT
CDR3: CASSTDRVNTGELFF
size: few
V: TRBV6-6
J: TRBJ2-2
D: TRBD1

DNA: TGCGCCAGCAGCTTGGGCCTAGCGGGCTCCTACGAGCAGTACTTC
CDR3: CASSLGLAGSYEQYF
size: .
V: TRBV5-1
J: TRBJ2-7
D: TRBD2

DNA: TGTGCCAGTAGTATATTCACTGAAGCTTTCTTT
CDR3: CASSIFTEAFF
size: few
V: TRBV19
J: TRBJ1-1
D: .

DNA: TGTGCCAGCAGACCTTGGGCAGCTAATGGCTACACCTTC
CDR3: CASRPWAANGYTF
size: few
V: TRBV2
J: TRBJ1-2
D: .

DNA: TGTGCCAGCAGCAGGGACTTCCCTTATACAGATACGCAGTATTTT
CDR3: CASSRDFPYTDTQYF
size: once
V: TRBV5-4
J: TRBJ2-3
D: .

DNA: TGTGCCAGCAGTTGGGTAGGGAAGGGAGAGCAGTACTTC
CDR3: CASSWVGKGEQYF
size: once
V: TRBV28
J: TRBJ2-7
D: .

DNA: TGTGCCAGTAGTATAGTAGGGTTCCAAGAGACCCAGTACTTC
CDR3: CASSIVGFQETQYF
size: .
V: TRBV19
J: TRBJ2-5
D: .

DNA: TGTGCCAGCAGTTACGGACAGACCCTGACCAACACTGAAGCTTTCTTT
CDR3: CASSYGQTLTNTEAFF
size: few
V: TRBV6-6
J: TRBJ1-1
D: .

DNA: TGTGCCAGCAGTGATAGGGATTATAGCAATCAGCCCCAGCATTTT
CDR3: CASSDRDYSNQPQHF
size: .
V: TRBV2
J: TRBJ1-5
D: .

DNA: TGTGCCAGCAGTTTATACGGCAATGAGCAGTTCTTC
CDR3: CASSLYGNEQFF
size: .
V: TRBV28
J: TRBJ2-1
D: .

DNA: TGTGCCAGCAGCTCTGAGGGACAGGGGCTCGCTAGGGGCTACACCTTC
CDR3: CASSSEGQGLARGYTF
size: .
V: TRBV7-8
J: TRBJ1-2
D: TRBD1

DNA: TGTGCCAGCAGCCTGGACAGGGGCGGCTACACCTTC
CDR3: CASSLDRGGYTF
size: .
V: TRBV7-9
J: TRBJ1-2
D: TRBD1

DNA: TGCGCCAGCAGCTTACAGGGGGCGGGGACTGAAGCTTTCTTT
CDR3: CASSLQGAGTEAFF
size: .
V: TRBV5-1
J: TRBJ1-1
D: TRBD1

DNA: TGTGCCAGCAGTGAGAGAGGCGGATACAATGAGCAGTTCTTC
CDR3: CASSERGGYNEQFF
size: once
V: TRBV6-1
J: TRBJ2-1
D: .

DNA: TGTGCCAGCAGGCCCTACAGGGGGCGGAGCGGGGAGCTGTTTTTT
CDR3: CASRPYRGRSGELFF
size: .
V: TRBV6-5
J: TRBJ2-2
D: TRBD1

DNA: TGTGCCAGCAGCTTAGACGGGGAAGAGACCCAGTACTTC
CDR3: CASSLDGEETQYF
size: few
V: TRBV5-1
J: TRBJ2-5
D: .

DNA: TGTGCCAGCAGTTACAGGACGGTCAGGGATACGCAGTATTTT
CDR3: CASSYRTVRDTQYF
size: .
V: TRBV27
J: TRBJ2-3
D: .

DNA: TGTGCCAGCAGCCCAAAGGGATACACCGGGGAGCTGTTTTTT
CDR3: CASSPKGYTGELFF
size: few
V: TRBV5-5
J: TRBJ2-2
D: .

DNA: TGTGCCAGCTCACCAAAGGGGACCTACAATGAGCAGTTCTTC
CDR3: CASSPKGTYNEQFF
size: .
V: TRBV18
J: TRBJ2-1
D: .

DNA: TGTGCCAGCTCACCAAGGGACACTATTACCGGGGAGCTGTTTTTT
CDR3: CASSPRDTITGELFF
size: .
V: TRBV18
J: TRBJ2-2
D: .

DNA: TGTGCCAGCAGTTACTCGCAGGTGGCCTACGAGCAGTACTTC
CDR3: CASSYSQVAYEQYF
size: .
V: TRBV6-5
J: TRBJ2-7
D: .

DNA: TGTGCCAGCAGAGGCGGGGAGACCCAGTACTTC
CDR3: CASRGGETQYF
size: .
V: TRBV27
J: TRBJ2-5
D: .

DNA: TGTGCCAGCAGTTTAAGCGGGACAGGGAAAGAGACCCAGTACTTC
CDR3: CASSLSGTGKETQYF
size: .
V: TRBV27
J: TRBJ2-5
D: TRBD1

DNA: TGTGCCAGTAGTATGGGAACCTATAATTCACCCCTCCACTTT
CDR3: CASSMGTYNSPLHF
size: once
V: TRBV19
J: TRBJ1-6
D: .

DNA: TGTGCCAGCAGTGTACTCCCCCCAGGTGGTAACTATGGCTACACCTTC
CDR3: CASSVLPPGGNYGYTF
size: .
V: TRBV28
J: TRBJ1-2
D: .

DNA: TGTGCCAGCAGCCGACGGGTTCCAAGGAGGAACACTGAAGCTTTCTTT
CDR3: CASSRRVPRRNTEAFF
size: .
V: TRBV7-2
J: TRBJ1-1
D: .

DNA: TGTGCCAGCAGCTTAGGAGGTCGGTTTGACAATGAGCAGTTCTTC
CDR3: CASSLGGRFDNEQFF
size: few
V: TRBV5-6
J: TRBJ2-1
D: .

DNA: TGTGCCTGGAGCGTATGGGACAGATGGAACACTGAAGCTTTCTTT
CDR3: CAWSVWDRWNTEAFF
size: .
V: TRBV30
J: TRBJ1-1
D: TRBD1

DNA: TGTGCCAGCTCACCCCGGCAGGGGGTCTACGAGCAGTACTTC
CDR3: CASSPRQGVYEQYF
size: few
V: TRBV18
J: TRBJ2-7
D: TRBD1

DNA: TGTGCCAGCTCACCATTTGAACACCTATCCTACGAGCAGTACTTC
CDR3: CASSPFEHLSYEQYF
size: .
V: TRBV18
J: TRBJ2-7
D: .

DNA: TGTGCCAGCAGCCTCGGTTTAGGCCCGGCGGGGGAGCAGTTCTTC
CDR3: CASSLGLGPAGEQFF
size: few
V: TRBV7-9
J: TRBJ2-1
D: .

DNA: TGTGCCAGCAGCGCCCGGACACATTACAACACTGAAGCTTTCTTT
CDR3: CASSARTHYNTEAFF
size: .
V: TRBV7-2
J: TRBJ1-1
D: .

DNA: TGCGCCAGCAGCGTTACCGGGACAAGTAACACTGAAGCTTTCTTT
CDR3: CASSVTGTSNTEAFF
size: .
V: TRBV5-1
J: TRBJ1-1
D: .